These 6 T cell receptor beta chains share one sample of origin, sequenced in a study of blood T cell repertoires in COVID-19 (TCRdb year 2020). Libraries were built with the immunoSEQ multiplex PCR assay. TCRdb took over this immuneACCESS table, retaining in-frame rearrangements with V and J assigned. Such tables are incomplete; in checked studies, under half of the missing clones stem from an unresolved V gene, and the remainder is unexplained. The sample table lists fewer than 200,000 clones, approximately 84% of them with a count of one. Roughly 12% of the sample is held by the ten biggest clonotypes. Sequenced: PBMCs or T cells enriched from blood (not recorded which). The source is a man in his fifties or sixties who had recovered from COVID-19.

The chain couples TRBV5-4 to TRBJ2-7; TRBD1 is a possible D gene (5 bases). V was pared by 4 bases and J by 3 bases, with 14 bases between. Germline V lookup: CDR1 SGHNT, CDR2 YYREEE (reference sequence). This CDR3 has 14 amino acids. CDR3 in DNA: TGTGCCAGCAGCCAAGGGGTTTCCGTCTACGAGCAGTACTTC. It yields the protein CASSQGVSVYEQYF.

CDR3 DNA sequence: TGTGCCAGCAGCAAAGTAAGCGAGCAGTTCTTC. Translated: CASSKVSEQFF. The J gene is TRBJ2-1, the V gene TRBV11-2; D unresolved. Germline V gene data show CDR1 as SGHAT and CDR2 as FQNNGV. V lost 5 bases to trimming and J lost 10 bases, with 9 bases between them. The CDR3 length is 11 residues.

The chain is built from TRBV2 and TRBJ2-3, with 10 bases identical to TRBD2. CDR3 length equals 15 residues. The V gene's germline CDR1 is SNHLY and CDR2 FYNNEI. With V trimmed by 6 bases and J by 3 bases, 6 bases remained unmatched. The CDR3 region has the DNA TGTGCCAGCAGGCTTAGCGGGGGGTCAACAGATACGCAGTATTTT. Translated, it gives CASRLSGGSTDTQYF.

J is TRBJ1-5 and V is TRBV6-5; 7 bases align to TRBD1. Germline assignment: CDR1 MNHEY and CDR2 SVGAGI. V lost 6 bases, J lost 2 bases, and 7 bases stayed unmatched. The CDR3 is 15 amino acids. CDR3 in amino acids: CASRKTGRGNQPQHF. CDR3 coding DNA: TGTGCCAGCAGGAAGACAGGGAGAGGCAATCAGCCCCAGCATTTT.

V usage is TRBV3-1 (or the pseudogene TRBV3-2) and J usage is TRBJ2-2, with 8 bases fitting TRBD2. The V gene's germline CDR1 is LGHDT and CDR2 YNNKEL (reference sequence). The CDR3 sequence is 17 residues long. The J segment lost 3 bases and the V segment lost 4 bases, leaving 10 bases of the junction unmatched. The chain's CDR3 is CASSPRGRGDHTGELFF. In nucleotides, the CDR3 is TGTGCCAGCAGCCCACGGGGGCGGGGGGACCACACCGGGGAGCTGTTTTTT.

The V call is TRBV9, the J call TRBJ1-2; D remains unclear. The CDR3 runs 15 residues. The germline V and J ends were trimmed by 2 bases and 2 bases, with 13 bases remaining between them. Germline assignment: CDR1 SGDLS and CDR2 YYNGEE. The CDR3 region has the DNA TGTGCCAGCAGCGTCGCGGGAGAAGCCAACTATGGCTACACCTTC. It codes for CASSVAGEANYGYTF.